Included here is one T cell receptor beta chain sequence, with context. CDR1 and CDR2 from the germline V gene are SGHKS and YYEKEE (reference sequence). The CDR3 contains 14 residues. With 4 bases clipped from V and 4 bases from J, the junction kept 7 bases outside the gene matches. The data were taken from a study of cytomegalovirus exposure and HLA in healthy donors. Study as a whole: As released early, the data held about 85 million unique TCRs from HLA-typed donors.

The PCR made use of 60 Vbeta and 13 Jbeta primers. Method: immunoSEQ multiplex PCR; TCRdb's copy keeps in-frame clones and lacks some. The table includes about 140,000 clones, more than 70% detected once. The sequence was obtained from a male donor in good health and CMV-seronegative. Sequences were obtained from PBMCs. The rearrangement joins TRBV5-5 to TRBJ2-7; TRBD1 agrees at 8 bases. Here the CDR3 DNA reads TGTGCCAGCAGCACCTGGACAGGGCGGTACGAGCAGTACTTC. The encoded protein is CASSTWTGRYEQYF.